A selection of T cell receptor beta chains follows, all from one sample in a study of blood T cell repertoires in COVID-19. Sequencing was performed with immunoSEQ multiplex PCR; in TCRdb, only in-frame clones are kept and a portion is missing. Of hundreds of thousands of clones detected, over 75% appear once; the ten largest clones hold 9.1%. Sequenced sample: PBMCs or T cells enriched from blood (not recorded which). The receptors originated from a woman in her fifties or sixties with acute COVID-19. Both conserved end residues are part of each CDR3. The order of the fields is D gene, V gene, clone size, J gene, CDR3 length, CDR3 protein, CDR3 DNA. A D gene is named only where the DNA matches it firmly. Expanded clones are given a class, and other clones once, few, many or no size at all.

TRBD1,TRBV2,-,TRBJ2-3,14,CASRGTGTTNTQYF,TGTGCCAGCAGGGGGACAGGGACGACTAATACGCAGTATTTT
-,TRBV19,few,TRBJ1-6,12,CASSPGGFSLHF,TGTGCCAGTAGTCCCGGGGGGTTTAGCCTCCACTTT
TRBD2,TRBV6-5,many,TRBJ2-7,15,CASTRTSGGGYEQYF,TGTGCCAGCACCCGGACTAGCGGGGGGGGTTACGAGCAGTACTTC
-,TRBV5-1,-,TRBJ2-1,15,CASSPGTNSYNEQFF,TGCGCCAGCAGCCCCGGGACAAACTCCTACAATGAGCAGTTCTTC
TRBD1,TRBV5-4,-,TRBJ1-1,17,CASSPYPTGLGNTEAFF,TGTGCCAGCAGCCCATACCCGACAGGGCTTGGGAACACTGAAGCTTTCTTT
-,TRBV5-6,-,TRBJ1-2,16,CASSHTKRTPNYGYTF,TGTGCCAGCAGTCACACAAAAAGGACACCAAACTATGGCTACACCTTC
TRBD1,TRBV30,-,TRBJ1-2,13,CAWTGQGDYGYTF,TGTGCCTGGACCGGACAGGGAGACTATGGCTACACCTTC
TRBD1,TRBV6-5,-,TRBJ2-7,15,CASSRVGQGSYEQYF,TGTGCCAGCAGTCGGGTGGGACAGGGCTCCTACGAGCAGTACTTC
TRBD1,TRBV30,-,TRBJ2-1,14,CAWSVGTGSSEQFF,TGTGCCTGGAGTGTAGGGACAGGGAGCAGTGAGCAGTTCTTC
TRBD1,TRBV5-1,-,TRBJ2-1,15,CASSSRQGLANEQFF,TGCGCCAGCAGCTCTCGACAGGGCCTGGCGAATGAGCAGTTCTTC
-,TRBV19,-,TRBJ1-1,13,CASHRDHYTEAFF,TGTGCCAGTCACCGGGATCATTACACTGAAGCTTTCTTT
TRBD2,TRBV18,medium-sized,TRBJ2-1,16,CASSPRTGGGNNEQFF,TGTGCCAGCTCACCTCGAACGGGGGGGGGAAACAATGAGCAGTTCTTC
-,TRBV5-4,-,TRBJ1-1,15,CASSLPSHMNTEAFF,TGTGCCAGCAGCTTGCCATCTCACATGAACACTGAAGCTTTCTTT
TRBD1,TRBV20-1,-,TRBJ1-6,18,CSASGGGGTGIYNSPLHF,TGCAGTGCTAGTGGGGGGGGAGGGACAGGGATCTATAATTCACCCCTCCACTTT
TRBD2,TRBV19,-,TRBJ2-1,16,CASSLLAGASYNEQFF,TGTGCCAGTAGCCTACTAGCGGGGGCGTCCTACAATGAGCAGTTCTTC
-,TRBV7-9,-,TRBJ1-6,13,CASEQVDNSPLHF,TGTGCCAGCGAACAGGTGGATAATTCACCCCTCCACTTT
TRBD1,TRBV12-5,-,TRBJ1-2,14,CASGPDRVIDGYTF,TGTGCTAGTGGCCCTGACAGGGTGATAGATGGCTACACCTTC
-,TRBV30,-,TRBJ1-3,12,CAWSTGSGTIYF,TGTGCCTGGAGTACAGGGTCGGGCACCATATATTTT
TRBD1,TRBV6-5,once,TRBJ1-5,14,CASRGTGRNQPQHF,TGTGCCAGCAGGGGGACAGGGCGCAATCAGCCCCAGCATTTT
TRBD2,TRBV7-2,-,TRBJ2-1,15,CASSLGLAGVNEQFF,TGTGCCAGCAGCCTAGGACTAGCGGGGGTCAATGAGCAGTTCTTC
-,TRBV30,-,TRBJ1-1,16,CAWSAHPGGVNTEAFF,TGTGCCTGGAGCGCACACCCGGGGGGGGTGAACACTGAAGCTTTCTTT
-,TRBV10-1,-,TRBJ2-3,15,CASSDKGISADTQYF,TGCGCCAGCAGTGATAAGGGGATCAGCGCAGATACGCAGTATTTT
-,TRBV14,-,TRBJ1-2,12,CASSLQHYGYTF,TGTGCCAGCAGCCTACAGCACTATGGCTACACCTTC
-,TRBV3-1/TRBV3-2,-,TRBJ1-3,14,CASSLQGSGNTIYF,TGTGCCAGCAGCCTGCAGGGCTCTGGAAACACCATATATTTT
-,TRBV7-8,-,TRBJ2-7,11,CASSLSYEQYF,TGTGCCAGCAGCTTATCGTACGAGCAGTACTTC
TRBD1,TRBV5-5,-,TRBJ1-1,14,CASSLEGTVTEAFF,TGTGCCAGCAGCTTAGAAGGGACAGTCACTGAAGCTTTCTTT
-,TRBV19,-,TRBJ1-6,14,CASSQGIPNSPLHF,TGTGCCAGTAGTCAGGGGATCCCTAATTCACCCCTCCACTTT
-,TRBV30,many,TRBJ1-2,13,CAWTRAFNYGYTF,TGTGCCTGGACCAGGGCCTTTAACTATGGCTACACCTTC
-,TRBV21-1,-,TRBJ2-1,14,CASSKASGNNEQFF,TGTGCCAGCAGCAAAGCTAGCGGCAACAATGAGCAGTTCTTC
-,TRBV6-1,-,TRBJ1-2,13,CASSEGGRYGYTF,TGTGCCAGCAGTGAAGGGGGCCGTTATGGCTACACCTTC
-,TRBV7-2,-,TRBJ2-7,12,CASSLGGGEQYF,TGTGCCAGCAGCTTAGGAGGGGGCGAGCAGTACTTC
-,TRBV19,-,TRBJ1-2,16,CASSMGRQGRLDGYTF,TGTGCCAGTAGTATGGGCCGGCAGGGCCGTTTGGATGGCTACACCTTC
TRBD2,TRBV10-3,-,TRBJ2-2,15,CAISPSSGITGELFF,TGTGCCATCAGTCCCTCTAGCGGGATCACCGGGGAGCTGTTTTTT
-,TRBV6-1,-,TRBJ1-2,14,CASSEGQGSYGYTF,TGTGCCAGCAGTGAGGGGCAGGGGAGCTATGGCTACACCTTC
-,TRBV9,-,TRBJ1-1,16,CASSVTPGRLNTEAFF,TGTGCCAGCAGCGTAACCCCAGGGCGTTTAAACACTGAAGCTTTCTTT
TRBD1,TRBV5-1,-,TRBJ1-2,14,CASSSTGVENGYTF,TGCGCCAGCAGCTCGACAGGGGTAGAAAATGGCTACACCTTC
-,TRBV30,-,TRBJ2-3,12,CALRGSTDTQYF,TGTGCCCTACGGGGGAGCACAGATACGCAGTATTTT
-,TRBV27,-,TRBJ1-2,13,CASSLSRGGGYTF,TGTGCCAGCAGTTTAAGCAGGGGCGGTGGCTACACCTTC
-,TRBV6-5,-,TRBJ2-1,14,CASTPARERTEQFF,TGTGCCAGCACTCCCGCTAGGGAGAGGACTGAGCAGTTCTTC
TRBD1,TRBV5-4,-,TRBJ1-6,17,CASSRVGGQSYNSPLHF,TGTGCCAGCAGCCGGGTGGGGGGACAGTCCTATAATTCACCCCTCCACTTT
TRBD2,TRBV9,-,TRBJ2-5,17,CASSVDPAGGALEAQYF,TGTGCCAGCAGCGTAGATCCAGCGGGGGGAGCCTTGGAGGCCCAGTACTTC
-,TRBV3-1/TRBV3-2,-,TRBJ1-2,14,CASSQEGRNYGYTF,TGTGCCAGCAGCCAAGAGGGGAGAAACTATGGCTACACCTTC
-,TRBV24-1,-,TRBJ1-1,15,CATSDLRGAGTEAFF,TGTGCCACCAGTGATTTACGGGGGGCAGGCACTGAAGCTTTCTTT
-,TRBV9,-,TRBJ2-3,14,CASSAPYGGDTQYF,TGTGCCAGCAGCGCCCCGTATGGGGGCGATACGCAGTATTTT
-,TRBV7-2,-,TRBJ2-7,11,CASRRSYEQYF,TGTGCCAGCAGGAGGTCCTACGAGCAGTACTTC